The 3 T cell receptor beta chains in this list originate from one sample, sequenced in a study of blood T cell repertoires in COVID-19. Repertoires were generated with immunoSEQ multiplex PCR, while TCRdb's copy carries only in-frame clones and drops some. The table records 200,000 to 250,000 clones, 70% to 85% of them present only once. Sequencing was done on a sample of peripheral blood. These receptors were taken from a woman aged 80 or older with COVID-19, enrolled during active disease.

The chain couples TRBV5-1 to TRBJ2-7; tentatively, D is TRBD2 (5 bases). The CDR3 consists of 17 residues. Deletions cut 0 bases from V and 2 bases from J, with 18 bases between. The germline gives CDR1 SGHRS, CDR2 YFSETQ. Here the CDR3 reads CASSLGTRGIQPYEQYF. The DNA for the CDR3 is TGCGCCAGCAGCTTGGGGACCCGGGGAATTCAACCCTACGAGCAGTACTTC.

This clone has a handful of counts. This chain links TRBV18 with TRBJ2-4, with 9 bases aligning to TRBD1. This CDR3 is built from 16 residues. V lost 2 bases, J lost 1 base, and 3 bases stayed unmatched. Germline V gives CDR1 KGHSH, CDR2 LQKENI. CDR3 nucleotides: TGTGCCAGCTCACCAGGGGACAGGGTGGCCAAAAACATTCAGTACTTC. Encoded protein: CASSPGDRVAKNIQYF.

The rearrangement uses TRBV9 and TRBJ2-1; maybe TRBD1 (6 bases). V gave up 3 bases and J gave up 4 bases, with 8 bases separating them. The CDR3 is 13 amino acids. Germline CDR1 and CDR2: SGDLS and YYNGEE. The CDR3 region is CASSAQGYNEQFF. The CDR3 region has the DNA TGTGCCAGCAGCGCACAGGGATACAATGAGCAGTTCTTC.